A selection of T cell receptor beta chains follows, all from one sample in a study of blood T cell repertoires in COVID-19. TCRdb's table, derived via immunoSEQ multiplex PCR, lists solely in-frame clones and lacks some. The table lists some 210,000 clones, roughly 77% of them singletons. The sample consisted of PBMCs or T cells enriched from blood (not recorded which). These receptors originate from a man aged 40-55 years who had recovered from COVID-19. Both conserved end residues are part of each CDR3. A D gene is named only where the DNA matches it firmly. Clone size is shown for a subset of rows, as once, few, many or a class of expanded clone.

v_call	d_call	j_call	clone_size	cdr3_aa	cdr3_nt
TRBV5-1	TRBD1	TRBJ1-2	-	CASSWDRGGDGYTF	TGCGCCAGCAGCTGGGACAGGGGAGGGGATGGCTACACCTTC
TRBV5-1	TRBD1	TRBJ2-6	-	CASSFYRGRSGANVLTF	TGCGCCAGCAGCTTTTACAGGGGGCGGTCTGGGGCCAACGTCCTGACTTTC
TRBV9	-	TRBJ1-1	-	CASSQNSRNTEAFF	TGTGCCAGCAGCCAAAACTCACGGAACACTGAAGCTTTCTTT
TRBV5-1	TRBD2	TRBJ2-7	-	CASSPGSGGYEQYF	TGCGCCAGCAGCCCCGGATCGGGAGGGTACGAGCAGTACTTC
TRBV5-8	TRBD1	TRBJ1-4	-	CASSLRQGQKEKLFF	TGTGCCAGCAGCCTAAGACAGGGGCAAAAGGAAAAACTGTTTTTT
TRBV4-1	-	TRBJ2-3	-	CASSRTAETDTQYF	TGCGCCAGCAGCCGTACAGCCGAAACAGATACGCAGTATTTT
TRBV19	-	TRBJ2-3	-	CASSARGSSTDTQYF	TGTGCCAGCAGTGCACGGGGGTCTAGCACAGATACGCAGTATTTT
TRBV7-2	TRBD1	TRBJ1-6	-	CASILNRGESPLHF	TGTGCCAGCATCCTGAACAGGGGAGAATCACCCCTCCACTTT
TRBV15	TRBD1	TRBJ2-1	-	CATSRDRVNEQFF	TGTGCCACCAGCCGCGACAGGGTAAATGAGCAGTTCTTC
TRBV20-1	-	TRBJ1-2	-	CSARAGTLYTF	TGCAGTGCTAGAGCAGGCACGCTCTACACCTTC
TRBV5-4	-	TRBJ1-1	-	CASSYDSMNTEAFF	TGTGCCAGCAGCTATGACAGCATGAACACTGAAGCTTTCTTT
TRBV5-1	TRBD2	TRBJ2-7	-	CASSRMGGSRYEQYF	TGCGCCAGCAGCCGCATGGGCGGGAGTCGCTACGAGCAGTACTTC
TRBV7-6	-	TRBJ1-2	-	CASSLIAGVNYGYTF	TGTGCCAGCAGCTTAATAGCCGGTGTTAACTATGGCTACACCTTC
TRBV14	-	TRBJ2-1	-	CASSQGASGEQFF	TGTGCCAGCAGCCAAGGGGCGTCAGGTGAGCAGTTCTTC
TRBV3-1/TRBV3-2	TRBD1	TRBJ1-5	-	CASSLGTGQQRPQHF	TGTGCCAGCAGCCTCGGGACAGGTCAACAACGACCCCAGCATTTT
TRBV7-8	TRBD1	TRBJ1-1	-	CASSLGVGQGRRGTEAFF	TGTGCCAGCAGCTTAGGTGTGGGACAGGGCAGACGGGGCACTGAAGCTTTCTTT
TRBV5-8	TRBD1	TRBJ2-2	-	CASSLGQGATGELFF	TGTGCCAGCAGCCTAGGACAGGGGGCAACCGGGGAGCTGTTTTTT
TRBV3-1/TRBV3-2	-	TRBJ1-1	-	CASSIGGGNTEAFF	TGTGCCAGCAGCATCGGAGGTGGGAACACTGAAGCTTTCTTT
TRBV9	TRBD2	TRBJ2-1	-	CASSPPGLAGVNEQFF	TGTGCCAGCAGCCCTCCGGGACTAGCGGGAGTAAATGAGCAGTTCTTC
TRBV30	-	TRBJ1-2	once	CAWSGAGILEDGYTF	TGTGCCTGGAGCGGAGCCGGGATCCTTGAGGATGGCTACACCTTC
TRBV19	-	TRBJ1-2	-	CASKPGSWYGYTF	TGTGCCAGTAAGCCGGGGAGTTGGTATGGCTACACCTTC
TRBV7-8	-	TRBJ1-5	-	CASSFSLGLQPQHF	TGTGCCAGCAGCTTCTCCCTAGGCCTTCAGCCCCAGCATTTT
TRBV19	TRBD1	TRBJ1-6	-	CASSVTGGGSPLHF	TGTGCCAGTTCGGTGACAGGGGGCGGATCACCCCTCCACTTT
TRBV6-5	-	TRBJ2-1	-	CASSYGSRGESNEQFF	TGTGCCAGCAGTTACGGGAGTCGTGGGGAGAGCAATGAGCAGTTCTTC
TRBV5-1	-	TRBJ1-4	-	CASSLGAVTGPNEKLFF	TGCGCCAGCAGCCTGGGGGCCGTAACAGGGCCTAATGAAAAACTGTTTTTT
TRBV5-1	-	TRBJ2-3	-	CASSLHSSTDTQYF	TGCGCCAGCAGTCTCCACTCTAGCACAGATACGCAGTATTTT
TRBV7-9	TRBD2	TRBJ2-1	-	CASSILAAGLEQFF	TGTGCCAGCAGCATTCTCGCAGCGGGATTGGAGCAGTTCTTC
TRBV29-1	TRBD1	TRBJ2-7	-	CSVEETGGGQYF	TGCAGCGTTGAAGAAACAGGGGGCGGTCAGTACTTC
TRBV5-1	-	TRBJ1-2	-	CASSLETGHGYTF	TGCGCCAGCAGCTTGGAAACAGGTCATGGCTACACCTTC
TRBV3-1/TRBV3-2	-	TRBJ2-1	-	CASSQGRGEQFF	TGTGCCAGCAGCCAAGGAAGAGGCGAGCAGTTCTTC
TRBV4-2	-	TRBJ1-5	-	CASSLTGQLGQPQHF	TGTGCCAGCAGCCTAACCGGACAGCTCGGGCAGCCCCAGCATTTT
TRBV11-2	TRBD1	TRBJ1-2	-	CASSLTGTENYGYTF	TGTGCCAGCAGCTTAACAGGGACAGAAAACTATGGCTACACCTTC
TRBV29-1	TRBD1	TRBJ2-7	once	CSVRDRGDEQYF	TGCAGCGTTCGGGACAGGGGCGACGAGCAGTACTTC
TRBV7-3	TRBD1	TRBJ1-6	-	CASRGQGANSPLHF	TGTGCCAGCAGAGGACAGGGCGCAAATTCACCCCTCCACTTT
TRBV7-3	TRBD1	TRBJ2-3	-	CASSFRRTGPKGTDTQYF	TGTGCCAGCAGCTTTCGAAGGACAGGACCAAAGGGGACAGATACGCAGTATTTT
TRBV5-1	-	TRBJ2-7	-	CASSLARGSYEQYF	TGCGCCAGCAGCTTGGCTCGGGGCTCCTACGAGCAGTACTTC
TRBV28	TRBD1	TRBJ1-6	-	CASSSYWGQGSNSPLHF	TGTGCCAGCAGTTCGTACTGGGGACAGGGTAGTAATTCACCCCTCCACTTT
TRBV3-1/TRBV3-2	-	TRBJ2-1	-	CASSRLTYNEQFF	TGTGCCAGCAGTAGACTTACCTACAATGAGCAGTTCTTC
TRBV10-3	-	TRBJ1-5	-	CAISRQHDSNQPQHF	TGTGCCATCAGTAGACAGCACGATAGCAATCAGCCCCAGCATTTT
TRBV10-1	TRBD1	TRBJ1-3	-	CASSTGGTGNTIYF	TGCGCCAGCAGCACAGGGGGAACTGGAAACACCATATATTTT
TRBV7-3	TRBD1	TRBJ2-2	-	CASSAQGVGTGELFF	TGTGCCAGCAGCGCACAGGGGGTGGGGACCGGGGAGCTGTTTTTT
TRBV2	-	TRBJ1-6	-	CATQPGWDSPLHF	TGTGCCACCCAACCCGGGTGGGATTCACCCCTCCACTTT
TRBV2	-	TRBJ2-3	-	CASSEMYSREYF	TGTGCCAGCAGTGAAATGTACTCTCGCGAGTATTTT
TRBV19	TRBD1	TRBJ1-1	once	CASSLRDRGGTEAFF	TGTGCCAGTAGTCTACGGGACAGGGGGGGAACTGAAGCTTTCTTT
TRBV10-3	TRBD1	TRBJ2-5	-	CAISAGTGFLQETQYF	TGTGCCATCAGTGCGGGGACAGGGTTTCTCCAAGAGACCCAGTACTTC
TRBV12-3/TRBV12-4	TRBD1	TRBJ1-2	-	CAILPRTGYGYTF	TGTGCCATCCTCCCTAGGACAGGGTATGGCTACACCTTC